The 24 T cell receptor beta chains listed next were all sequenced from one sample in a study of CD8+ T cells in alopecia areata. Treatment of the sample: oral pan-JAK inhibitor, 5-10 mg twice daily. Reverse transcription of extracted RNA yielded cDNA, which provided the sequencing template. The data were produced by immunoSEQ multiplex PCR, yet TCRdb's version contains in-frame clones alone and is incomplete. The data show approximately 160,000 clones, less than 70% seen once. Material: CD4+ T cells sorted from blood, obtained at week 24, from a patient treated with tofacitinib. The receptor source for this set is a human donor with alopecia areata.

This clone has only a few counts. The chain recombines TRBV29-1 with TRBJ1-1, with no clear D. V was cut by 3 bases and J by 1 base, with 9 bases left in between. Germline V gene lookup returns CDR1 SQVTM and CDR2 ANQGSEA. The CDR3 runs to 13 residues. The CDR3 loop reads CSVEFGENTEAFF. CDR3 DNA: TGCAGCGTTGAGTTTGGAGAGAACACTGAAGCTTTCTTT.

This chain uses TRBV10-3 with TRBJ2-5, with 8 bases lining up with TRBD1. CDR1 is ENHRY and CDR2 is SYGVKD in the germline V gene. The CDR3 extends over 16 amino acids. V shed 0 bases and J 3 bases; nucleotides not matched to a gene: 6. CDR3 amino acids: CAISESRQGPEETQYF. Written as DNA, the CDR3 is TGTGCCATCAGTGAGTCTCGACAGGGGCCGGAAGAGACCCAGTACTTC.

The chain carries TRBV30 and TRBJ1-4; tentatively, D is TRBD1 (6 bases). Germline CDR1 and CDR2: GTSNPN and SVGIG (reference sequence). The CDR3 runs 14 residues. Trimming stripped 3 bases from V and 5 bases from J, with 13 bases between. DNA for the CDR3: TGTGCCTGGAGCATTCGGACAGCAAATGAAAAACTGTTTTTT. As protein: CAWSIRTANEKLFF. The full variable domain, rest sourced from reference TRBV30 and TRBJ1-4, is SQTIHQWPATLVQPVGSPLSLECTVEGTSNPNLYWYRQAAGRGLQLLFYSVGIGQISSEVPQNLSASRPQDRQFILSSKKLLLSDSGFYLCAWSIRTANEKLFFGSGTQLSVL.

The rearrangement links TRBV28 to TRBJ2-7, with a possible D match to TRBD1 (5 bases). Germline CDR1 MDHEN, CDR2 SYDVKM. The CDR3 totals 13 residues. With 7 bases removed from V and 6 bases from J, the gap between germline ends came to 16 bases. The CDR3 nucleotides read TGTGCCAGCAAAGGACACCGTTTGAGCGAGCAGTACTTC. Protein sequence: CASKGHRLSEQYF.

This chain connects TRBV29-1 to TRBJ2-3, with 8 bases fitting TRBD1. The CDR3 is made up of 11 amino acids. Germline V CDR1 and CDR2: SQVTM, ANQGSEA. J was trimmed by 9 bases and V by 5 bases; bases with no gene match: 4. In nucleotides, the CDR3 is TGCAGCGTTCTGACAGGGGACACGCAGTATTTT. It encodes CSVLTGDTQYF.

This clone was counted between two and nine times. The chain joins TRBV7-9 to TRBJ1-2; TRBD1 matches at 7 bases. The junction had 8 bases not matched to a gene; V was cut back by 5 bases and J by 2 bases. The CDR3 contains 15 residues. Germline V gene lookup returns CDR1 SEHNR and CDR2 FQNEAQ (reference sequence). This CDR3 is CASSPQGVTNYGYTF. The CDR3, as DNA: TGTGCCAGCAGCCCCCAGGGGGTGACAAACTATGGCTACACCTTC.

This clone was counted a single time. The gene calls are TRBV30 and TRBJ2-3, with 10 bases matching TRBD1. V shed 0 bases and J 8 bases; nucleotides not matched to a gene: 5. Per the germline V gene, CDR1 is GTSNPN and CDR2 is SVGIG (reference sequence). The CDR3 covers 14 residues. In nucleotides, the CDR3 is TGTGCCTGGAGTGTCGACAGGGGGCTCGGTACGCAGTATTTT. Translation gives CAWSVDRGLGTQYF. Looking up the rest from reference TRBV30 and TRBJ2-3 gives the full variable domain: SQTIHQWPATLVQPVGSPLSLECTVEGTSNPNLYWYRQAAGRGLQLLFYSVGIGQISSEVPQNLSASRPQDRQFILSSKKLLLSDSGFYLCAWSVDRGLGTQYFGPGTRLTVL.

This chain links TRBV29-1 with TRBJ2-7; D is perhaps TRBD2 (5 bases). The germline V and J ends were trimmed by 6 bases and 2 bases, with 14 bases remaining between them. This CDR3 comprises 13 residues. Germline-derived CDR1 and CDR2 are SQVTM and ANQGSEA. The CDR3 loop is CSVGGLFTYEQYF. The CDR3 DNA reads TGCAGCGTCGGAGGCCTATTTACCTACGAGCAGTACTTC.

This clone has more than one count but fewer than ten. The V and J genes are TRBV7-2 and TRBJ1-3; D perhaps matches TRBD1 (5 bases). Germline lookup yields CDR1 SGHTA and CDR2 FQGNSA. The CDR3 has 15 residues. Trimming shortened V by 4 bases and J by 2 bases, and 12 bases separated the two germline ends. This CDR3 is CASSYSGIAGNTIYF. The CDR3 DNA sequence: TGTGCCAGCAGCTACTCAGGGATCGCTGGAAACACCATATATTTT.

The rearrangement joins TRBV30 to TRBJ1-5; 11 nucleotides agree with TRBD1. This CDR3 region has 15 residues. Germline V lookup: CDR1 GTSNPN, CDR2 SVGIG (reference sequence). V shed 2 bases, J shed 6 bases, and the junction held 6 bases outside the gene matches. CDR3 residues: CAWSRADRGRQPQHF. The DNA of the CDR3 is TGTGCCTGGAGTCGAGCGGACAGGGGGCGTCAGCCCCAGCATTTT.

V gene TRBV19 combines with J gene TRBJ1-2, with TRBD1 as a possible D gene (5 bases). The CDR3 extends over 14 amino acids. CDR1 and CDR2 from the germline V gene are LNHDA and SQIVND (reference sequence). V gave up 3 bases and J gave up 4 bases, with 12 bases separating them. The CDR3 loop is CASSIPGESYGYTF. The CDR3 DNA reads TGTGCCAGTAGTATTCCGGGGGAAAGCTATGGCTACACCTTC.

The rearrangement joins TRBV18 to TRBJ1-1; D gene uncertain. In germline, CDR1 is KGHSH, CDR2 LQKENI. The CDR3 sequence is 16 residues long. The V and J ends lost 6 bases and 1 base respectively, with 18 bases between them. This CDR3 is CASSTERVPANTEAFF. The DNA for the CDR3 is TGTGCCAGCTCGACCGAACGGGTTCCGGCGAACACTGAAGCTTTCTTT.

This clone was seen only once. The chain uses TRBV7-6 and TRBJ1-1; 7 positions match TRBD1. This CDR3 has 14 residues. Trimming took 5 bases from V and 5 from J; bases not matched to a gene: 8. Germline assignment: CDR1 SGHVS and CDR2 FNYEAQ. The CDR3 DNA sequence: TGTGCCAGCAGCACCCGACAGGGCTGGACTGAAGCTTTCTTT. Translated, it gives CASSTRQGWTEAFF. Full variable domain (remainder filled in from reference TRBV7-6 and TRBJ1-1): GAGVSQSPRYKVTKRGQDVALRCDPISGHVSLYWYRQALGQGPEFLTYFNYEAQQDKSGLPNDRFSAERPEGSISTLTIQRTEQRDSAMYRCASSTRQGWTEAFFGQGTRLTVV.

The chain couples TRBV7-9 to TRBJ1-2; possible D gene TRBD1, 5 bases. V was pared by 4 bases and J by 3 bases, with 18 bases between. The CDR3 has 16 amino acids. The germline gives CDR1 SEHNR, CDR2 FQNEAQ (reference sequence). The CDR3 DNA reads as TGTGCCAGCAGCTCCGGGGGGAGCAGGGTAGACTATGGCTACACCTTC. It translates to CASSSGGSRVDYGYTF.

This chain connects TRBV7-8 to TRBJ2-5; maybe TRBD1 (6 bases). Trimming removed 5 bases at V and 4 bases at J, with 17 bases between. Per the germline V gene, CDR1 is SGHVS and CDR2 is FQNEAQ. This CDR3 has 15 residues. As DNA, the CDR3 is TGTGCCAGCAGCCACAACAGGGCTGTTGGAGAGACCCAGTACTTC. Its translation is CASSHNRAVGETQYF.

This clone was detected only a few times. V is TRBV29-1 and J is TRBJ1-1; D is unclear. The CDR3 loop spans 9 amino acids. Germline V gives CDR1 SQVTM, CDR2 ANQGSEA. V lost 7 bases and J 5 bases, leaving 5 bases between the germline ends. The CDR3 protein is CSEQTEAFF. CDR3 nucleotide sequence: TGCAGCGAGCAGACTGAAGCTTTCTTT. The complete variable domain, with remaining parts taken from reference TRBV29-1 and TRBJ1-1, reads SAVISQKPSRDICQRGTSLTIQCQVDSQVTMMFWYRQQPGQSLTLIATANQGSEATYESGFVIDKFPISRPNLTFSTLTVSNMSPEDSSIYLCSEQTEAFFGQGTRLTVV.

This clone appeared once. This chain uses TRBV6-6 with TRBJ2-7; D is uncertain. The germline V and J ends were trimmed by 0 bases and 1 base, with 4 bases remaining between them. The length of the CDR3 is 13 residues. Germline V gene data show CDR1 as MNHNY and CDR2 as SVGAGI (reference sequence). This CDR3 reads CASSYSGSYEQYF. As DNA, the CDR3 is TGTGCCAGCAGTTACTCGGGGTCCTACGAGCAGTACTTC.

The chain is built from TRBV7-3 and TRBJ2-3; TRBD2 matches at 9 bases. The CDR3 runs 15 residues. Germline lookup yields CDR1 SGHTA and CDR2 FQGTGA. Trimming removed 4 bases from V and 0 bases from J; junction bases left unmatched: 2. The CDR3 here is CASSSSGESTDTQYF. Here the CDR3 DNA reads TGTGCCAGCAGCTCTAGCGGGGAAAGCACAGATACGCAGTATTTT.

This chain links TRBV28 with TRBJ1-2; D not certain. Germline CDR1 MDHEN, CDR2 SYDVKM. The CDR3 extends over 12 amino acids. Trimming pared 0 bases from V and 4 bases from J, leaving 3 bases between. The CDR3 nucleotides read TGTGCCAGCAGTTTATGGGTCTATGGCTACACCTTC. It yields the protein CASSLWVYGYTF.

V and J are TRBV6-6 and TRBJ2-2; D is undetermined. Germline V gene data show CDR1 as MNHNY and CDR2 as SVGAGI (reference sequence). This CDR3 region has 13 residues. V dropped 0 bases and J dropped 7 bases, with 6 bases sitting between them. The CDR3 sequence is CASSYSRSGELFF. CDR3 bases: TGTGCCAGCAGTTACTCTCGAAGCGGGGAGCTGTTTTTT.

This clone was counted only a few times. The rearrangement joins TRBV27 to TRBJ1-1; D gene uncertain. V was trimmed by 3 bases and J by 0 bases, leaving 5 bases between them. The germline V gene has CDR1 MNHEY and CDR2 SMNVEV (reference sequence). The CDR3 loop spans 13 amino acids. CDR3 nucleotide sequence: TGTGCCAGCAGTTTGGTGCTGAACACTGAAGCTTTCTTT. This gives the protein CASSLVLNTEAFF.

The chain recombines TRBV30 with TRBJ2-5; TRBD2 matches 9 bases. This CDR3 comprises 13 residues. Germline assignment: CDR1 GTSNPN and CDR2 SVGIG (reference sequence). Trimming took 5 bases from V and 5 from J; bases not matched to a gene: 6. The CDR3, as DNA: TGTGCCTGGGCTATCACTAGCGGGGAGACCCAGTACTTC. Translation: CAWAITSGETQYF.

The rearrangement joins TRBV14 to TRBJ2-7, with 12 bases fitting TRBD2. This CDR3 region has 14 residues. CDR1 SGHDN and CDR2 FVKESK come from the germline V gene. With V trimmed by 6 bases and J by 3 bases, 3 bases remained unmatched. Here the CDR3 DNA reads TGTGCCAGCAGTCTAGCGGGGGGGCGCTACGAGCAGTACTTC. It yields the protein CASSLAGGRYEQYF.

This chain uses TRBV14 with TRBJ1-2; no definite D call. Germline V lookup: CDR1 SGHDN, CDR2 FVKESK. V lost 1 base to trimming and J lost 7 bases, with 4 bases between them. There are 11 residues in the CDR3. CDR3 bases: TGTGCCAGCAGCCAAGGGCTTGGCTACACCTTC. Amino acids: CASSQGLGYTF.